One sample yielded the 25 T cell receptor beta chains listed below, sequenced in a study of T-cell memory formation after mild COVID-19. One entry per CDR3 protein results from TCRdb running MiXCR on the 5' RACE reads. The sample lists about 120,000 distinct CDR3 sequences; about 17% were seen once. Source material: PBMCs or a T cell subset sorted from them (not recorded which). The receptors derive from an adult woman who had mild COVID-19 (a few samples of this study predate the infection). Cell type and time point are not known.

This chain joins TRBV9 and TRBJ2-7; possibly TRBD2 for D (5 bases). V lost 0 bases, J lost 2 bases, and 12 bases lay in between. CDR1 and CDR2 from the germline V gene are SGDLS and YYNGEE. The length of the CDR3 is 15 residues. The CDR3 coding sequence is TGTGCCAGCAGCGTAGCGGGGTGGGGTCCCTACGAGCAGTACTTC. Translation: CASSVAGWGPYEQYF.

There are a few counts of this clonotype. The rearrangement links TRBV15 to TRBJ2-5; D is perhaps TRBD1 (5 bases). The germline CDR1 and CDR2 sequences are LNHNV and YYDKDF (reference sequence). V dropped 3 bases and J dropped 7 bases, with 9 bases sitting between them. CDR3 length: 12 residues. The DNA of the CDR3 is TGTGCCACCAGCAGTGAAACAGGGACCCAGTACTTC. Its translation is CATSSETGTQYF.

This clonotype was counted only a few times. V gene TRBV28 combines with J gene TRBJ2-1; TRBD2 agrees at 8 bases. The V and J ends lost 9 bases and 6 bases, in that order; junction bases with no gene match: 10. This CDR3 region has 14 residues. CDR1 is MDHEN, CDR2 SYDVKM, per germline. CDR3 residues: CASSGGGDTNEQFF. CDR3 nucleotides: TGTGCCAGTTCGGGGGGGGGAGACACCAATGAGCAGTTCTTC.

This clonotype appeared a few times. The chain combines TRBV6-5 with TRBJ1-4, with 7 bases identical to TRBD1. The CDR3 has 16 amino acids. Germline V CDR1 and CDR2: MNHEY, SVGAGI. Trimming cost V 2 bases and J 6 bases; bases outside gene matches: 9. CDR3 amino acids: CASSYRRQGGYEKLFF. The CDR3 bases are TGTGCCAGCAGTTACCGTCGACAGGGAGGCTATGAAAAACTGTTTTTT.

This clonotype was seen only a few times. CDR3 DNA: TGTGCCAGCAGCTTAGGATCCTCTGGAAACACCATATATTTT. This translates into CASSLGSSGNTIYF. The V call is TRBV7-9, the J call TRBJ1-3; unclear D gene. Germline values: CDR1 SEHNR, CDR2 FQNEAQ (reference sequence). This CDR3 spans 14 amino acids. V was cut by 1 base and J by 0 bases, with 4 bases left in between.

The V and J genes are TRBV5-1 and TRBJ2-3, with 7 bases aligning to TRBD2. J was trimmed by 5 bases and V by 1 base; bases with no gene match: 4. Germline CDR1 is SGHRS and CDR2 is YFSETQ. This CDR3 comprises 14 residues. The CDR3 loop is CASSLFLAEDTQYF. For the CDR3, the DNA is TGCGCCAGCAGCTTGTTCCTAGCGGAAGATACGCAGTATTTT.

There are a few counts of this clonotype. CDR3 coding DNA: TGCAGTGCTAGAGGCCCGGCGGACACTGAAGCTTTCTTT. It codes for CSARGPADTEAFF. The chain recombines TRBV20-1 with TRBJ1-1; D is unclear. Looked up from germline, CDR1 is DFQATT and CDR2 is SNEGSKA (reference sequence). The length of the CDR3 is 13 residues. V was trimmed by 1 base and J by 3 bases, leaving 9 bases between them.

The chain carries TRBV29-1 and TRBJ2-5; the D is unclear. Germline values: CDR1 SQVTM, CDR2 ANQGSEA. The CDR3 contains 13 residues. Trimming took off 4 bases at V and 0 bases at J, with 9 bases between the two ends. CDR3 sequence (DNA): TGCAGCGTTGCCTGGACGAACCAAGAGACCCAGTACTTC. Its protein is CSVAWTNQETQYF.

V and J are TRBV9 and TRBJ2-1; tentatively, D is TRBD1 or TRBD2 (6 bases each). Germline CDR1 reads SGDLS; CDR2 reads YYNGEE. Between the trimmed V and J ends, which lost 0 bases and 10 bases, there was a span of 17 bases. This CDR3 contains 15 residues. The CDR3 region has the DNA TGTGCCAGCAGCGTAGGTATGTTCGAGGGGGGAGAGCAGTTCTTC. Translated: CASSVGMFEGGEQFF. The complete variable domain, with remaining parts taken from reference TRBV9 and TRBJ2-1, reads DSGVTQTPKHLITATGQRVTLRCSPRSGDLSVYWYQQSLDQGLQFLIQYYNGEERAKGNILERFSAQQFPDLHSELNLSSLELGDSALYFCASSVGMFEGGEQFFGPGTRLTVL.

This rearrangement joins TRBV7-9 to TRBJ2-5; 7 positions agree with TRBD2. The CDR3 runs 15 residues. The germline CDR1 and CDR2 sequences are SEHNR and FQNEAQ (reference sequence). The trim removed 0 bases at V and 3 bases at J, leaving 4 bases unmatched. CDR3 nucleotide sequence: TGTGCCAGCAGCTTAGCGGGAGGGGCCAAAGAGACCCAGTACTTC. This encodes CASSLAGGAKETQYF.

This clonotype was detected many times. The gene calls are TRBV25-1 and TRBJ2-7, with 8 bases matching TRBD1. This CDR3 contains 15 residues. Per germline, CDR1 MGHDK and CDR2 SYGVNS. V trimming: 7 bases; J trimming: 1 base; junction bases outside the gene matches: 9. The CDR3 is CASIEEQGGSYEQYF. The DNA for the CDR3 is TGTGCCAGCATCGAGGAACAGGGGGGTTCCTACGAGCAGTACTTC.

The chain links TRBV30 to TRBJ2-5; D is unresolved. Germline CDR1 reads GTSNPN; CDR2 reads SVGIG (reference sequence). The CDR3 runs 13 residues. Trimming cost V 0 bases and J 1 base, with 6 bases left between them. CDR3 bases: TGTGCCTGGAGTGTGGGGATCCAAGAGACCCAGTACTTC. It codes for CAWSVGIQETQYF.

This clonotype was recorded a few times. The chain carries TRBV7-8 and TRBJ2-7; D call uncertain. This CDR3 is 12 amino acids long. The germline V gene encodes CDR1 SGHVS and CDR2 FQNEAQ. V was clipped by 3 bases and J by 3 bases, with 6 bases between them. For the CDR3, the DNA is TGTGCCAGCAGCTTTCTCATCTACGAGCAGTACTTC. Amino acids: CASSFLIYEQYF.

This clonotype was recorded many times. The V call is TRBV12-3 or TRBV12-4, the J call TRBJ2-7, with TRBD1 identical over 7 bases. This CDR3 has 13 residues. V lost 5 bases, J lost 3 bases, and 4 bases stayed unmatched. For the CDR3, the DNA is TGTGCCAGCAGTGTGGGGACAGTCTACGAGCAGTACTTC. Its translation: CASSVGTVYEQYF.

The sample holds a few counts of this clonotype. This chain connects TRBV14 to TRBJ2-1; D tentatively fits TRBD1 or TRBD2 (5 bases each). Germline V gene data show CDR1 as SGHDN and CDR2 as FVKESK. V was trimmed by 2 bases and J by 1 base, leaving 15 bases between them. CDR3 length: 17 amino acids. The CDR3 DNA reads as TGTGCCAGCAGCCAATTAGCCGGGACGGCATCCTACAATGAGCAGTTCTTC. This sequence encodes CASSQLAGTASYNEQFF.

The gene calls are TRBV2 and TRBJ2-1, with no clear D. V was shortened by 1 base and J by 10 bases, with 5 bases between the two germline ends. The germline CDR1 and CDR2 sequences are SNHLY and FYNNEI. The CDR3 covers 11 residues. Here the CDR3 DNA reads TGTGCCAGCAGTGAAGTGAGGGAGCAGTTCTTC. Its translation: CASSEVREQFF.

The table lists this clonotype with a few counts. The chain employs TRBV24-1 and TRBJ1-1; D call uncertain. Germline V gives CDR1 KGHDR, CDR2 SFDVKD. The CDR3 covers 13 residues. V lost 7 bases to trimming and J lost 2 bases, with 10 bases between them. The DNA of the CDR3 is TGTGCCACCAGGTCCGACTTAAACACTGAAGCTTTCTTT. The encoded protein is CATRSDLNTEAFF.

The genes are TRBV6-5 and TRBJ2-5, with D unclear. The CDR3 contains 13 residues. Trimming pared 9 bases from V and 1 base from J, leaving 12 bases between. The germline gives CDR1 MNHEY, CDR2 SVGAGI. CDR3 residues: CASGWRSQETQYF. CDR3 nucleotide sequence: TGTGCCAGTGGTTGGCGGAGCCAAGAGACCCAGTACTTC.

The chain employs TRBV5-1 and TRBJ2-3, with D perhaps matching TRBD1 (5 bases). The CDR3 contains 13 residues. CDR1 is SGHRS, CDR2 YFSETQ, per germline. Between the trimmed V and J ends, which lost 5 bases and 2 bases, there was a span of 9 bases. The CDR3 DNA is TGCGCCAGCAGGCCAGGGTCCACAGATACGCAGTATTTT. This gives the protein CASRPGSTDTQYF. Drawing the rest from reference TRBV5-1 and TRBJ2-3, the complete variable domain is KAGVTQTPRYLIKTRGQQVTLSCSPISGHRSVSWYQQTPGQGLQFLFEYFSETQRNKGNFPGRFSGRQFSNSRSEMNVSTLELGDSALYLCASRPGSTDTQYFGPGTRLTVL.

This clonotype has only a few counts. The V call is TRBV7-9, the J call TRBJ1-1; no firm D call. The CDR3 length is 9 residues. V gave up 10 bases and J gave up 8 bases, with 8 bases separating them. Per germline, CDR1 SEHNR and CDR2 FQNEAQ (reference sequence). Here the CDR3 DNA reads TGTGCCACCAGTTTCGAAGCTTTCTTT. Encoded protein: CATSFEAFF.

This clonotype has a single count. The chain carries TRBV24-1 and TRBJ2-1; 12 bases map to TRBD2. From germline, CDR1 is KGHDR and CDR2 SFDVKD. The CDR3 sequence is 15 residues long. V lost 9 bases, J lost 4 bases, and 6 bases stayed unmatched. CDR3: CATRASGRGYNEQFF. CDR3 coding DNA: TGTGCCACCCGCGCTAGCGGGAGGGGGTACAATGAGCAGTTCTTC.

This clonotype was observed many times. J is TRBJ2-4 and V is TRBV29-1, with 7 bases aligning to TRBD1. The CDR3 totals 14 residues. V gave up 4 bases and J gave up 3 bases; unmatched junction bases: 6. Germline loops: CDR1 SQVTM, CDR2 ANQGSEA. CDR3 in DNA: TGCAGCGTTGTTCCGGGACAGAGCAAAAACATTCAGTACTTC. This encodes CSVVPGQSKNIQYF.

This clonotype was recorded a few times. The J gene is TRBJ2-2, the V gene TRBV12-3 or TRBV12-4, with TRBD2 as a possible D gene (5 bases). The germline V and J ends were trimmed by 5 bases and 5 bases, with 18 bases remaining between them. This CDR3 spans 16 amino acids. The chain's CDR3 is CASSHTLGSGTGELFF. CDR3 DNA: TGTGCCAGCAGTCATACCCTAGGGTCGGGAACCGGGGAGCTGTTTTTT.

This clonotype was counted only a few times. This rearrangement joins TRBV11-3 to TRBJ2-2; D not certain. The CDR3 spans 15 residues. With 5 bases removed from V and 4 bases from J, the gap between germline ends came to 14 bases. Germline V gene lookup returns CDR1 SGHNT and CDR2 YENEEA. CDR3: CASSPSGSPTGELFF. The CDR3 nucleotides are TGTGCCAGCAGCCCTTCGGGTTCACCCACCGGGGAGCTGTTTTTT. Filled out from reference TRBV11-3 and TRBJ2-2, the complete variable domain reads EAGVVQSPRYKIIEKKQPVAFWCNPISGHNTLYWYLQNLGQGPELLIRYENEEAVDDSQLPKDRFSAERLKGVDSTLKIQPAELGDSAVYLCASSPSGSPTGELFFGEGSRLTVL.

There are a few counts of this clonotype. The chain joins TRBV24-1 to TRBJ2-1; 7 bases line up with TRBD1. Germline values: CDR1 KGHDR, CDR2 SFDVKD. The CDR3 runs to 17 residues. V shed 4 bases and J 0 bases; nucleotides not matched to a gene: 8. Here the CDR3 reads CATSETGQASSYNEQFF. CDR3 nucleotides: TGTGCCACCAGTGAAACAGGACAGGCGAGCTCCTACAATGAGCAGTTCTTC.